The 31 T cell receptor beta chains listed next were all sequenced from one sample in a study of blood T cell repertoires in COVID-19 (dated by TCRdb to the early 2020s). The library was made by the immunoSEQ multiplex PCR assay. Not all clones reach the TCRdb copy of this immuneACCESS table, which keeps in-frame sequences only. Checked studies attribute under half of the gap to unresolved V genes and leave the rest unexplained. For this sample the table gives 120,000 to 150,000 clones, of which about 80% were detected only once. About 9.3% of the sample comes from the top ten. Sequencing was performed on peripheral blood. Receptors originate from a woman older than 75 in a cohort sampled during active or convalescent COVID-19.

The V and J genes are TRBV14 and TRBJ2-7; possibly TRBD2 for D (5 bases). Germline V gives CDR1 SGHDN, CDR2 FVKESK. Trimming removed 2 bases at V and 5 bases at J, with 10 bases between. This CDR3 has 13 residues. The CDR3 DNA reads as TGTGCCAGCAGCCAATGGTGGGAGAACGAGCAGTACTTC. Its protein is CASSQWWENEQYF.

CDR3 loop: CASRSGPSTDTQYF. The DNA for the CDR3 is TGTGCCAGCCGGAGCGGCCCTAGCACAGATACGCAGTATTTT. The gene calls are TRBV2 and TRBJ2-3; possibly TRBD2 for D (5 bases). Germline CDR1 is SNHLY and CDR2 is FYNNEI. Trimming shortened V by 8 bases and J by 0 bases, and 12 bases separated the two germline ends. The CDR3 sequence is 14 residues long.

This chain uses TRBV28 with TRBJ1-4; TRBD1 matches 7 bases. V was pared by 5 bases and J by 11 bases, with 11 bases of the junction left unmatched. In germline, CDR1 is MDHEN, CDR2 SYDVKM. The CDR3 contains 14 residues. The CDR3 DNA is TGTGCCAGCAGTCCAGGGGGGCAGGGGATGAAACTGTTTTTT. The encoded protein is CASSPGGQGMKLFF. Looking up the rest from reference TRBV28 and TRBJ1-4 gives the full variable domain: DVKVTQSSRYLVKRTGEKVFLECVQDMDHENMFWYRQDPGLGLRLIYFSYDVKMKEKGDIPEGYSVSREKKERFSLILESASTNQTSMYLCASSPGGQGMKLFFGSGTQLSVL.

The chain combines TRBV19 with TRBJ1-2; 7 nucleotides match TRBD1. Germline V lookup: CDR1 LNHDA, CDR2 SQIVND (reference sequence). V lost 4 bases, J lost 8 bases, and 13 bases stayed unmatched. The CDR3 consists of 15 residues. The CDR3 DNA is TGTGCCAGTAGTACGACCGGGACAGCACGCGTCGGCTACACCTTC. Translating it yields CASSTTGTARVGYTF. Using reference TRBV19 and TRBJ1-2 for the parts outside the CDR3, the full variable domain is DGGITQSPKYLFRKEGQNVTLSCEQNLNHDAMYWYRQDPGQGLRLIYYSQIVNDFQKGDIAEGYSVSREKKESFPLTVTSAQKNPTAFYLCASSTTGTARVGYTFGSGTRLTVV.

The chain links TRBV7-2 to TRBJ2-3, with 9 nucleotides matching TRBD1. The CDR3 is 17 amino acids. The J segment lost 1 base and the V segment lost 5 bases, leaving 10 bases of the junction unmatched. Germline lookup yields CDR1 SGHTA and CDR2 FQGNSA. In nucleotides, the CDR3 is TGTGCCAGCAGCGGAGTCAACAGGGGGCGCGGCACAGATACGCAGTATTTT. Its translation: CASSGVNRGRGTDTQYF.

Only a few counts were recorded for this clone. V usage is TRBV6-2 or TRBV6-3 and J usage is TRBJ1-2; D might be TRBD1 (5 bases). V was pared by 4 bases and J by 7 bases, with 16 bases between. The V gene's germline CDR1 is MNHEY and CDR2 SVGEGT. CDR3 length: 14 residues. CDR3 DNA: TGTGCCAGCAGTTCCTTTCCCGGAGGGACTGGCTACACCTTC. This sequence encodes CASSSFPGGTGYTF.

This rearrangement joins TRBV3-1 (or the pseudogene TRBV3-2) to TRBJ2-7, with 7 bases fitting TRBD1. The V segment lost 4 bases and the J segment 1 base; nucleotides outside the gene matches: 7. CDR1 LGHDT and CDR2 YNNKEL come from the germline V gene (reference sequence). This CDR3 has 15 amino acids. In nucleotides, the CDR3 is TGTGCCAGCAGCCGCCGGGACAGAGCGTCCTACGAGCAGTACTTC. Its protein is CASSRRDRASYEQYF.

The chain recombines TRBV14 with TRBJ1-2; possible D gene TRBD1, 5 bases. With 3 bases removed from V and 6 bases from J, the gap between germline ends came to 14 bases. The CDR3 is made up of 14 amino acids. CDR1 SGHDN and CDR2 FVKESK come from the germline V gene. CDR3 sequence reads: CASSQAGWGHGYTF. The CDR3 coding sequence is TGTGCCAGCAGCCAGGCAGGGTGGGGCCATGGCTACACCTTC.

This clone came up a few times. V usage is TRBV5-5 and J usage is TRBJ1-2, with D tentatively TRBD1 (5 bases). This CDR3 comprises 16 residues. Germline V gene data show CDR1 as SGHKS and CDR2 as YYEKEE (reference sequence). Trimming cost V 2 bases and J 8 bases, with 22 bases left between them. This chain's CDR3 is CASSFGALEGVRGYTF. The CDR3, as DNA: TGTGCCAGCAGCTTCGGGGCGTTGGAGGGAGTGAGAGGCTACACCTTC.

The CDR3 reads CASSPAGQGSGNTIYF. The CDR3 coding sequence is TGTGCCAGCTCACCGGCGGGACAGGGCTCTGGAAACACCATATATTTT. The chain recombines TRBV18 with TRBJ1-3; TRBD1 matches at 9 bases. The V gene end was trimmed by 3 bases and the J gene end by 0 bases; junction bases not matched to a gene: 3. Germline loops: CDR1 KGHSH, CDR2 LQKENI. The CDR3 is made up of 16 amino acids.

The chain combines TRBV7-2 with TRBJ2-3; D may be TRBD1 (6 bases). CDR3 size: 14 residues. Trimming removed 5 bases at V and 4 bases at J, with 13 bases between. CDR1 is SGHTA, CDR2 FQGNSA, per germline. The chain's CDR3 is CASSRGQRADTQYF. CDR3 nucleotides: TGTGCCAGCAGCCGCGGACAGAGAGCAGATACGCAGTATTTT.

Notes on this clone: Other DNA sequences within the sample encode an identical CDR3. The V and J genes are TRBV6-6 and TRBJ1-1; 8 bases align to TRBD1. Germline V gene sequence: CDR1 MNHNY, CDR2 SVGAGI (reference sequence). Germline trimming cut 3 bases from V and 1 base from J; bases unmatched to any gene: 1. This CDR3 region has 14 residues. The CDR3 protein is CASSYGQGNTEAFF. In nucleotides, the CDR3 is TGTGCCAGCAGTTATGGACAGGGGAACACTGAAGCTTTCTTT.

The chain is built from TRBV7-3 and TRBJ1-6; 8 bases line up with TRBD1. Trimming removed 2 bases from V and 8 bases from J; junction bases left unmatched: 2. Germline CDR1 reads SGHTA; CDR2 reads FQGTGA. The CDR3 runs to 14 residues. DNA of the CDR3: TGTGCCAGCAGCTTACAGGGGGCATATTCACCCCTCCACTTT. Its translation: CASSLQGAYSPLHF.

The V and J genes are TRBV10-3 and TRBJ1-6, with D maybe TRBD1 (6 bases). The CDR3 totals 13 residues. Looked up from germline, CDR1 is ENHRY and CDR2 is SYGVKD. V was clipped by 5 bases and J by 7 bases, with 9 bases between them. CDR3 nucleotide sequence: TGTGCCATCAGTAGGACAGAGAATTCACCCCTCCACTTT. Amino acids: CAISRTENSPLHF.

V and J are TRBV7-2 and TRBJ2-3; 8 nucleotides align to TRBD2. Per the germline V gene, CDR1 is SGHTA and CDR2 is FQGNSA. J was trimmed by 7 bases and V by 3 bases; bases with no gene match: 6. The CDR3 spans 14 residues. The DNA of the CDR3 is TGTGCCAGCAGCTTCGGCGGGGGGATGTATACGCAGTATTTT. Translated: CASSFGGGMYTQYF.

The genes are TRBV4-1 and TRBJ1-2, with 7 nucleotides matching TRBD1. Germline loops: CDR1 MGHRA, CDR2 YSYEKL. V lost 1 base and J lost 7; bases outside the gene matches: 9. This CDR3 is 15 amino acids long. The CDR3 DNA is TGCGCCAGCAGCCAAGTGGGACAGACTTTGAGTGGCTACACCTTC. This gives the protein CASSQVGQTLSGYTF.

This chain joins TRBV5-1 and TRBJ2-2; D is possibly TRBD2 (5 bases). The CDR3 consists of 14 residues. CDR1 and CDR2 from the germline V gene are SGHRS and YFSETQ. Trimming cost V 4 bases and J 4 bases, with 11 bases left between them. CDR3 DNA sequence: TGCGCCAGCAGCAAGGTGGGGAGCACCGGGGAGCTGTTTTTT. Translation: CASSKVGSTGELFF.

In DNA, the CDR3 is TGTGCCAGCAGCGCGGACATCGATGGGACCCAGTACTTC. Translated, it gives CASSADIDGTQYF. V gene TRBV7-3 combines with J gene TRBJ2-5; tentatively, D is TRBD1 (5 bases). The germline gives CDR1 SGHTA, CDR2 FQGTGA. The length of the CDR3 is 13 residues. V was shortened by 5 bases and J by 7 bases, with 14 bases between the two germline ends. The full variable domain, its missing parts supplied by reference TRBV7-3 and TRBJ2-5, is GAGVSQTPSNKVTEKGKYVELRCDPISGHTALYWYRQSLGQGPEFLIYFQGTGAADDSGLPNDRFFAVRPEGSVSTLKIQRTERGDSAVYLCASSADIDGTQYFGPGTRLLVL.

The genes are TRBV7-2 and TRBJ1-1, with unresolved D. The germline gives CDR1 SGHTA, CDR2 FQGNSA. The CDR3 spans 14 residues. Trimming removed 2 bases from V and 4 bases from J, with 11 bases in between. The DNA of the CDR3 is TGTGCCAGCAGCTTATGGGCTGGGAGCACTGAAGCTTTCTTT. As protein: CASSLWAGSTEAFF.

The chain joins TRBV2 to TRBJ2-2, with 10 bases that match TRBD2. Germline CDR1 reads SNHLY; CDR2 reads FYNNEI. V lost 6 bases and J lost 1; bases outside the gene matches: 2. CDR3 size: 15 residues. This CDR3 reads CASRRLAGNTGELFF. CDR3 nucleotide sequence: TGTGCCAGCAGGAGACTAGCGGGGAACACCGGGGAGCTGTTTTTT. Combining the CDR3 with reference TRBV2 and TRBJ2-2 gives the whole variable domain EPEVTQTPSHQVTQMGQEVILRCVPISNHLYFYWYRQILGQKVEFLVSFYNNEISEKSEIFDDQFSVERPDGSNFTLKIRSTKLEDSAMYFCASRRLAGNTGELFFGEGSRLTVL.

The chain links TRBV28 to TRBJ2-3; 9 bases align to TRBD2. The CDR3 is made up of 15 amino acids. Looked up from germline, CDR1 is MDHEN and CDR2 is SYDVKM. Germline trimming cut 6 bases from V and 5 bases from J; bases unmatched to any gene: 9. The CDR3 here is CASRIPGSGGDTQYF. The CDR3 DNA reads TGTGCCAGCAGGATACCGGGTAGCGGGGGAGATACGCAGTATTTT.

This clone was seen just once. The chain employs TRBV6-2 or TRBV6-3 and TRBJ2-6, with unresolved D. From germline, CDR1 is MNHEY and CDR2 SVGEGT. The CDR3 is made up of 13 amino acids. V lost 5 bases to trimming and J lost 2 bases, with 4 bases between them. Here the CDR3 DNA reads TGTGCCAGCAGTGGCCCTGGGGCCAACGTCCTGACTTTC. This translates into CASSGPGANVLTF.

The CDR3: CASRRDSARGTEAFF. The CDR3 DNA is TGTGCCAGCAGACGAGACTCCGCGCGGGGCACTGAAGCTTTCTTT. V is TRBV6-5 and J is TRBJ1-1, with unresolved D. CDR1 and CDR2 (germline): MNHEY, SVGAGI. Trimming stripped 6 bases from V and 4 bases from J, with 18 bases between. The CDR3 loop spans 15 amino acids.

This rearrangement joins TRBV6-5 to TRBJ1-1; D may be TRBD1 (5 bases). Germline V CDR1 and CDR2: MNHEY, SVGAGI. The germline V and J ends were trimmed by 10 bases and 1 base, with 13 bases remaining between them. The CDR3 is 13 amino acids. The CDR3 is CATKRDRNTEAFF. The DNA for the CDR3 is TGTGCCACCAAAAGAGACAGGAACACTGAAGCTTTCTTT.

The chain recombines TRBV3-1 (or the pseudogene TRBV3-2) with TRBJ1-1, with D uncertain. Germline V gives CDR1 LGHDT, CDR2 YNNKEL (reference sequence). The V end lost 4 bases, the J end lost 5 bases, and 20 bases lay between the germline ends. This CDR3 is 16 amino acids long. The DNA of the CDR3 is TGTGCCAGCAGCCCACTGATGACGCGGGGAGGTACTGAAGCTTTCTTT. Translation: CASSPLMTRGGTEAFF.

The rearrangement uses TRBV7-8 and TRBJ2-1; the match to TRBD2 covers 8 bases. CDR3 size: 16 residues. V lost 7 bases, J lost 7 bases, and 15 bases stayed unmatched. From germline, CDR1 is SGHVS and CDR2 FQNEAQ. CDR3 residues: CASTTPRRGGRNEQFF. The CDR3 nucleotides read TGTGCCAGCACCACCCCCCGACGGGGGGGCCGTAATGAGCAGTTCTTC.

The chain is built from TRBV27 and TRBJ2-5, with D possibly matching TRBD2 (6 bases). Germline loops: CDR1 MNHEY, CDR2 SMNVEV (reference sequence). V was clipped by 5 bases and J by 2 bases, with 12 bases between them. The CDR3 runs 14 residues. CDR3 DNA sequence: TGTGCCAGCAGTCTCATGGGGAGGCAAGAGACCCAGTACTTC. Encoded protein: CASSLMGRQETQYF.

The chain has TRBV29-1 and TRBJ2-5; 10 nucleotides match TRBD1. Trimming removed 4 bases from V and 0 bases from J; junction bases left unmatched: 5. The CDR3 totals 15 residues. Germline values: CDR1 SQVTM, CDR2 ANQGSEA. As DNA, the CDR3 is TGCAGCGTTGCCGGCGGGACAGGGGACCAAGAGACCCAGTACTTC. Translated: CSVAGGTGDQETQYF.

This clone was seen a single time. This chain connects TRBV5-1 to TRBJ1-3, with D uncertain. Germline assignment: CDR1 SGHRS and CDR2 YFSETQ. V was cut by 0 bases and J by 0 bases, with 22 bases left in between. The CDR3 sequence is 20 residues long. The CDR3 is CASSLVGRGSVQSSGNTIYF. The DNA for the CDR3 is TGCGCCAGCAGCTTGGTGGGCCGAGGGAGCGTACAAAGCTCTGGAAACACCATATATTTT.

The rearrangement uses TRBV7-9 and TRBJ2-6; TRBD2 might be the D (5 bases). V lost 10 bases to trimming and J lost 5 bases, with 18 bases between them. Germline lookup yields CDR1 SEHNR and CDR2 FQNEAQ (reference sequence). This CDR3 comprises 15 residues. CDR3 sequence reads: CATPGGARRANVLTF. The CDR3 nucleotides are TGTGCCACCCCTGGAGGTGCTCGGCGGGCCAACGTCCTGACTTTC.

This chain uses TRBV12-5 with TRBJ2-7; 13 bases align to TRBD2. The CDR3 consists of 16 residues. Germline V gene sequence: CDR1 LGHNT, CDR2 FRNRAP. Losses at the gene ends were 6 bases for V and 6 bases for J; bases not matched to a gene: 11. The chain's CDR3 is CASGTTSGGPSGEQYV. The CDR3 DNA reads TGTGCTAGTGGGACGACTAGCGGGGGGCCCTCCGGCGAGCAGTACGTC.